Each of the 24 T cell receptor beta chains below was sequenced from the same sample in a study of beta chain features in type 1 diabetes. Every bit of the isolated RNA underwent reverse transcription, so sequencing read expressed TCRB transcripts. TCRdb keeps only in-frame clones here, not all; method: immunoSEQ multiplex PCR. The table records about 40,000 clones, around 49% of them present only once. The sequenced sample was central memory CD4+ T cells from blood. These receptors all stem from a woman under 30 in good health.

The V call is TRBV28, the J call TRBJ2-5; TRBD1 agrees at 8 bases. TRBJ2-7 matches the DNA end more closely, so the J call is doubtful. The CDR3 is 16 amino acids. Germline-derived CDR1 and CDR2 are MDHEN and SYDVKM. CDR3 coding DNA: TGTGCCAGCAGTTCGCCCTGGACAGGGAGAGCGGACGAGCAGTACTTC. This codes for CASSSPWTGRADEQYF.

This clone was seen a handful of times. The chain employs TRBV11-2 and TRBJ2-5, with D unresolved. The germline gives CDR1 SGHAT, CDR2 FQNNGV. The CDR3 is 13 residues long. Trimming removed 5 bases from V and 2 bases from J, with 9 bases in between. Written as DNA, the CDR3 is TGTGCCAGCAGCCGATCGCGGCAAGAGACCCAGTACTTC. This codes for CASSRSRQETQYF.

This rearrangement joins TRBV5-1 to TRBJ2-5; 10 nucleotides match TRBD2. Germline V gene sequence: CDR1 SGHRS, CDR2 YFSETQ. This CDR3 region has 16 residues. After removal of 0 bases from V and 5 bases from J, the junction contained 7 bases not matched to a gene. The CDR3 DNA reads TGCGCCAGCAGCTTGGAGGTAGCGGGAGGCGGGGAGACCCAGTACTTC. As protein: CASSLEVAGGGETQYF. The full variable domain, its missing parts supplied by reference TRBV5-1 and TRBJ2-5, is KAGVTQTPRYLIKTRGQQVTLSCSPISGHRSVSWYQQTPGQGLQFLFEYFSETQRNKGNFPGRFSGRQFSNSRSEMNVSTLELGDSALYLCASSLEVAGGGETQYFGPGTRLLVL.

CDR3 nucleotide sequence: TGCGCCAGCAGTTTAGACAGGGCGAACACTGAAGCTTTCTTT. Protein sequence: CASSLDRANTEAFF. The rearrangement links TRBV23-1 to TRBJ1-1; 7 nucleotides line up with TRBD1. TRBV23-1 is placed among ORFs of uncertain function. This CDR3 is built from 14 residues. V lost 5 bases, J lost 1 base, and 4 bases stayed unmatched.

The chain has TRBV18 and TRBJ2-5; 9 bases fit TRBD2. CDR3 length equals 16 residues. Germline V gives CDR1 KGHSH, CDR2 LQKENI. The V segment lost 3 bases and the J segment 5 bases; nucleotides outside the gene matches: 10. The CDR3 loop is CASSPEIAGAGETQYF. DNA for the CDR3: TGTGCCAGCTCACCGGAAATAGCGGGGGCCGGGGAGACCCAGTACTTC.

This clone was seen a handful of times. The chain employs TRBV9 and TRBJ1-2, with D perhaps matching TRBD1 (5 bases). Per germline, CDR1 SGDLS and CDR2 YYNGEE. The CDR3 length is 14 residues. Trimming stripped 3 bases from V and 1 base from J, with 10 bases between. The CDR3 nucleotides are TGTGCCAGCAGCGCCCTGGGGCGTAACTATGGCTACACCTTC. As protein: CASSALGRNYGYTF.

The rearrangement uses TRBV15 and TRBJ1-2; a possible D gene is TRBD1 (6 bases). With 0 bases removed from V and 5 bases from J, the gap between germline ends came to 10 bases. CDR1 is LNHNV, CDR2 YYDKDF, per germline (reference sequence). The CDR3 spans 14 residues. CDR3 bases: TGTGCCACCAGCAGAGATCAGGGGTATTATGGCTACACCTTC. It specifies CATSRDQGYYGYTF.

This clone was counted only a few times. The CDR3: CASRQDSAYEQYF. CDR3 DNA: TGTGCCAGCAGACAGGACAGTGCCTACGAGCAGTACTTC. The V and J genes are TRBV14 and TRBJ2-7, with a weak D call TRBD1 (6 bases). Germline lookup yields CDR1 SGHDN and CDR2 FVKESK. V lost 6 bases and J 2 bases, leaving 11 bases between the germline ends. This CDR3 has 13 amino acids.

The chain carries TRBV5-4 and TRBJ2-3; 8 nucleotides agree with TRBD2. The CDR3 is 14 residues long. Germline CDR1 reads SGHNT; CDR2 reads YYREEE (reference sequence). Trimming at V came to 3 bases and at J to 5 bases, leaving 5 bases not matched to a gene. In nucleotides, the CDR3 is TGTGCCAGCAGCTGGACTAGCCGTGAAGATACGCAGTATTTT. It is translated as CASSWTSREDTQYF. Full variable domain (remainder filled in from reference TRBV5-4 and TRBJ2-3): ETGVTQSPTHLIKTRGQQVTLRCSSQSGHNTVSWYQQALGQGPQFIFQYYREEENGRGNFPPRFSGLQFPNYSSELNVNALELDDSALYLCASSWTSREDTQYFGPGTRLTVL.

The V call is TRBV5-6, the J call TRBJ2-3; D gene unclear. There are 12 residues in the CDR3. Looked up from germline, CDR1 is SGHDT and CDR2 is YYEEEE. Trimming pared 1 base from V and 5 bases from J, leaving 5 bases between. The CDR3 DNA reads TGTGCCAGCAGCTTGACCGGAGATACGCAGTATTTT. It yields the protein CASSLTGDTQYF.

This clone was recorded a few times. The gene calls are TRBV7-9 and TRBJ1-1, with D possibly TRBD1 on 5 matching bases. The germline gives CDR1 SEHNR, CDR2 FQNEAQ (reference sequence). The CDR3 extends over 14 amino acids. The V gene lost 6 bases and the J gene lost 5 bases, with 16 bases spanning the gap. CDR3 DNA: TGTGCCAGCAGTTGGGGAGGGGCCAGGACTGAAGCTTTCTTT. Protein sequence: CASSWGGARTEAFF.

V is TRBV5-1 and J is TRBJ2-6, with 9 bases identical to TRBD2. V trimming: 4 bases; J trimming: 4 bases; junction bases outside the gene matches: 12. Per germline, CDR1 SGHRS and CDR2 YFSETQ. The CDR3 loop spans 18 amino acids. For the CDR3, the DNA is TGCGCCAGCAGCCTGGGGCTGCGGGGGGGATCCGGGGCCAACGTCCTGACTTTC. It encodes CASSLGLRGGSGANVLTF.

This clone showed up just a few times. The rearrangement links TRBV6-1 to TRBJ2-1; D is perhaps TRBD1 (5 bases). Trimming stripped 2 bases from V and 4 bases from J, with 12 bases between. CDR1 is MNHNS and CDR2 is SASEGT in the germline V gene. The CDR3 is made up of 15 amino acids. The CDR3 here is CASSEMGLTYNEQFF. CDR3 bases: TGTGCCAGCAGTGAAATGGGGCTAACTTACAATGAGCAGTTCTTC.

This clone has only a few counts. The V gene is TRBV7-2, the J gene TRBJ2-3; D perhaps matches TRBD2 (6 bases). There are 16 residues in the CDR3. From germline, CDR1 is SGHTA and CDR2 FQGNSA. V was shortened by 7 bases and J by 3 bases, with 20 bases between the two germline ends. CDR3 coding DNA: TGTGCCAGCATCAACTTAGCCGGGAGTGTGACAGATACGCAGTATTTT. This encodes CASINLAGSVTDTQYF. Looking up the rest from reference TRBV7-2 and TRBJ2-3 gives the full variable domain: GAGVSQSPSNKVTEKGKDVELRCDPISGHTALYWYRQSLGQGLEFLIYFQGNSAPDKSGLPSDRFSAERTGGSVSTLTIQRTQQEDSAVYLCASINLAGSVTDTQYFGPGTRLTVL.

This sequence joins TRBV6-1 and TRBJ1-1; 9 nucleotides line up with TRBD1. Germline V gene lookup returns CDR1 MNHNS and CDR2 SASEGT. V lost 4 bases, J lost 5 bases, and 5 bases stayed unmatched. The CDR3 length is 14 residues. The CDR3 DNA reads as TGTGCCAGCAGTGCCCGACAGGGGGATACTGAAGCTTTCTTT. Protein sequence: CASSARQGDTEAFF.

The chain uses TRBV7-8 and TRBJ1-1; D may be TRBD1 (5 bases). The CDR3 length is 14 residues. Per germline, CDR1 SGHVS and CDR2 FQNEAQ. V was cut by 5 bases and J by 1 base, with 11 bases left in between. The CDR3 DNA is TGTGCCAGCAGCCCTCTCGGGGGGAACACTGAAGCTTTCTTT. Translation gives CASSPLGGNTEAFF.

This rearrangement joins TRBV11-2 to TRBJ1-1, with D possibly TRBD1 on 5 matching bases. The V gene's germline CDR1 is SGHAT and CDR2 FQNNGV. Trimming left V 1 base short and J 2 bases short, with 11 bases between. The CDR3 runs to 15 residues. The CDR3, as DNA: TGTGCCAGCAGCTTAGGGGGGGGAATCAACACTGAAGCTTTCTTT. Translation gives CASSLGGGINTEAFF.

J is TRBJ2-7 and V is TRBV5-1, with 8 bases fitting TRBD2. Germline CDR1 and CDR2: SGHRS and YFSETQ. The CDR3 contains 15 residues. V was pared by 0 bases and J by 1 base, with 3 bases of the junction left unmatched. As DNA, the CDR3 is TGCGCCAGCAGCTTGGTATCTAGCGGGTCCTACGAGCAGTACTTC. Encoded protein: CASSLVSSGSYEQYF. The entire variable domain, with the rest obtained from reference TRBV5-1 and TRBJ2-7, is as follows: KAGVTQTPRYLIKTRGQQVTLSCSPISGHRSVSWYQQTPGQGLQFLFEYFSETQRNKGNFPGRFSGRQFSNSRSEMNVSTLELGDSALYLCASSLVSSGSYEQYFGPGTRLTVT.

This chain joins TRBV7-9 and TRBJ2-1, with 10 bases aligning to TRBD1. V shed 2 bases, J shed 4 bases, and the junction held 8 bases outside the gene matches. The germline V gene encodes CDR1 SEHNR and CDR2 FQNEAQ (reference sequence). This CDR3 comprises 17 residues. CDR3 nucleotides: TGTGCCAGCAGCTTAACCGGCCCGGGACAGGGGTACAATGAGCAGTTCTTC. It translates to CASSLTGPGQGYNEQFF.

The rearrangement uses TRBV5-1 and TRBJ1-2; D is ambiguous. The ends were cut back, 0 bases at V and 10 bases at J, with 13 bases in the middle. The germline V gene has CDR1 SGHRS and CDR2 YFSETQ. This CDR3 is built from 13 residues. The CDR3 protein is CASSLDGEVDYTF. The CDR3 DNA is TGCGCCAGCAGCTTGGACGGGGAGGTCGACTACACCTTC.

This clone showed up just a few times. The chain uses TRBV27 and TRBJ1-1; TRBD1 agrees at 7 bases. Trimming at V came to 4 bases and at J to 4 bases, leaving 3 bases not matched to a gene. The CDR3 extends over 13 amino acids. CDR1 MNHEY and CDR2 SMNVEV come from the germline V gene (reference sequence). The CDR3: CASSSQGGTEAFF. The CDR3 DNA reads TGTGCCAGCAGTTCTCAGGGGGGCACTGAAGCTTTCTTT.

This rearrangement joins TRBV25-1 to TRBJ2-3, with 10 nucleotides matching TRBD1. The J call may be wrong; the DNA end is better matched by TRBJ1-5. Germline V gene sequence: CDR1 MGHDK, CDR2 SYGVNS. This CDR3 spans 15 amino acids. Here the CDR3 reads CASSGQGALTDTQHF. The CDR3, as DNA: TGTGCCAGCAGTGGACAGGGGGCCCTCACAGATACGCAGCATTTT.

The CDR3 reads CASRPKDRLGTEAFF. The CDR3 region has the DNA TGTGCCAGCAGGCCGAAGGACAGGCTGGGCACTGAAGCTTTCTTT. The rearrangement uses TRBV7-9 and TRBJ1-1, with TRBD1 matching over 7 bases. The length of the CDR3 is 15 residues. V lost 6 bases and J lost 4; bases outside the gene matches: 11. The germline V gene has CDR1 SEHNR and CDR2 FQNEAQ (reference sequence).

The sample holds one count of this clone. The genes are TRBV18 and TRBJ1-6, with 7 bases aligning to TRBD1. Germline lookup yields CDR1 KGHSH and CDR2 LQKENI. J was trimmed by 4 bases and V by 3 bases; bases with no gene match: 6. The CDR3 sequence is 16 residues long. The CDR3 sequence is CASSPTGWEYNSPLHF. CDR3 DNA sequence: TGTGCCAGCTCACCGACAGGGTGGGAATATAATTCACCCCTCCACTTT.